Listed below are T cell receptor beta chains from one sample, sequenced in a study of blood T cell repertoires in COVID-19. Only in-frame clones appear in the TCRdb table, and some are missing; sequencing was by immunoSEQ multiplex PCR. The repertoire holds some 170,000 clones, approximately 88% seen once, with about 10% in the top ten. Sequencing was carried out using peripheral blood. The receptors come from a woman aged 80 or over with active or convalescent COVID-19. CDR3s include the opening cysteine and the closing phenylalanine or tryptophan. The order of the fields is J gene, D gene, V gene, clone size, CDR3 DNA, CDR3 protein. D genes are given only for firm matches. The size of a clone is reported for some rows only, either as once, few or many, or as a class for expanded clones.

>TRBJ1-1|TRBD1|TRBV7-2|NA
TGTGCCTCTGGACAGGCTCTGAACACTGAAGCTTTCTTT
CASGQALNTEAFF
>TRBJ1-2|TRBD1|TRBV19|once
TGTGCCAGTAGTACGACAGGGAGTCCTAACTATGGCTACACCTTC
CASSTTGSPNYGYTF
>TRBJ1-1|TRBD1|TRBV18|NA
TGTGCCAGCTCACCAAGGACAGGGGGCTTATATGAAGCTTTCTTT
CASSPRTGGLYEAFF
>TRBJ2-3|TRBD1|TRBV19|NA
TGTGCCAGTAGTCTCGGACAGGGGAAAGCCACAGATACGCAGTATTTT
CASSLGQGKATDTQYF
>TRBJ2-1|TRBD2|TRBV6-2/TRBV6-3|NA
TGTGCCAGCAGTCTCCCCGGGGGGGCCAGGGGTGAGCAGTTCTTC
CASSLPGGARGEQFF
>TRBJ2-7|TRBD1|TRBV2|NA
TGTGCCAGCACCGACAGGGGGTTAGACGAGCAGTACTTC
CASTDRGLDEQYF
>TRBJ1-1|NA|TRBV14|NA
TGTGCCAGCAGCCTCACCCCGGGGAGTTGGACTGAAGCTTTCTTT
CASSLTPGSWTEAFF
>TRBJ1-2|NA|TRBV2|NA
TGTGCCTACGGGGGGGCCCTCTTTTCCTTC
CAYGGALFSF
>TRBJ1-1|NA|TRBV3-1/TRBV3-2|NA
TGTGCCAGCAGCCAAGCCCCCGGGGCTGAAGCTTTCTTT
CASSQAPGAEAFF
>TRBJ2-1|TRBD1|TRBV19|once
TGTGCCAGTGGTAGACAGGGGGCAAGCTCCTACAATGAGCAGTTCTTC
CASGRQGASSYNEQFF
>TRBJ1-2|NA|TRBV4-3|NA
TGCGCCAGCAGCCAAGATAGGTTTACACAGGTTAACTATGGCTACACCTTC
CASSQDRFTQVNYGYTF
>TRBJ1-1|NA|TRBV6-5|NA
TGTGCCAGCAGGTCGGACAGTAACACTGAAGCTTTCTTT
CASRSDSNTEAFF
>TRBJ1-3|TRBD1|TRBV5-1|NA
TGCGCCAGCAGCTCGACAGGGGCGAATGGAAACACCATATATTTT
CASSSTGANGNTIYF
>TRBJ1-1|TRBD1|TRBV12-5|NA
TGTGCTAGTGGTTTGCCCCTTTCCAGACAGGGGAACACTGAAGCTTTCTTT
CASGLPLSRQGNTEAFF
>TRBJ2-2|NA|TRBV5-1|NA
TGCGCCAGCAGCTTGGCCAAGGCAGGGACTGGCGGGGAGCTGTTTTTT
CASSLAKAGTGGELFF
>TRBJ1-1|NA|TRBV5-8|once
TGTGCCAGCACCCGAAGGCGGAAAAATTTTGAAGCTTTCTTT
CASTRRRKNFEAFF
>TRBJ1-6|TRBD1|TRBV9|NA
TGTGCCAGCAGCGTGACAGGGGGCGCACCCCTCCACTTT
CASSVTGGAPLHF
>TRBJ2-1|TRBD1|TRBV7-2|NA
TGTGCCAGCGCCCCGGGACAGGGTCTGTTCAATGAGCAGTTCTTC
CASAPGQGLFNEQFF
>TRBJ2-7|NA|TRBV7-9|NA
TGTGCCAGCAGCTTCGACATCTACGAGCAGTACTTC
CASSFDIYEQYF
>TRBJ1-5|NA|TRBV30|NA
TGTGCCTGGAGTGTAGCGGTACGAGGTCTTAGCAATCAGCCCCAGCATTTT
CAWSVAVRGLSNQPQHF
>TRBJ2-5|NA|TRBV19|NA
TGTGCCAGTAGTCTGGTCGGGACAAGAAAAGAGACCCAGTACTTC
CASSLVGTRKETQYF
>TRBJ1-5|NA|TRBV6-5|NA
TGTGCCAGCAGGGGGGGGATTTATCAGCCCCAGCATTTT
CASRGGIYQPQHF
>TRBJ1-2|NA|TRBV12-3/TRBV12-4|NA
TGTGCCAGCAGTCTTGCAGGAAACTATGGCTACACCTTC
CASSLAGNYGYTF
>TRBJ1-6|NA|TRBV30|NA
TGTGCCTTGCAGACACAGGAGAATTCACCCCTCCACTTT
CALQTQENSPLHF
>TRBJ1-2|NA|TRBV12-5|NA
TGTGCTAGTGGTTTGGTTATTGTGGCAGGGGCTAACTATGGCTACACCTTC
CASGLVIVAGANYGYTF
>TRBJ1-4|TRBD1|TRBV19|NA
TGTGCCAGTAGTATAGGGACAGGGGAACTGTTTTTT
CASSIGTGELFF
>TRBJ1-1|NA|TRBV27|NA
TGTGCCAGCAGTCTTGCGGGGTACACTGAAGCTTTCTTT
CASSLAGYTEAFF
>TRBJ1-2|NA|TRBV4-1|NA
TGCGCCAGCAGCCAAGAATGGGGGAGGGAGGACTATGGCTACACCTTC
CASSQEWGREDYGYTF
>TRBJ2-3|TRBD1|TRBV19|NA
TGTGCCAGTAGTGACAGGGGGAGCACAGATACGCAGTATTTT
CASSDRGSTDTQYF
>TRBJ2-7|NA|TRBV5-1|NA
TGCGCCAGCAAAGGAGGGGACTACGAGCAGTACTTC
CASKGGDYEQYF
>TRBJ2-1|NA|TRBV12-3/TRBV12-4|few
TGTGCCAGCAGTTATCGGACTCTCAATGAGCAGTTCTTC
CASSYRTLNEQFF
>TRBJ1-2|TRBD1|TRBV5-5|NA
TGTGCCAGCAGTCGTGACAGGGGGTATGGCTACACCTTC
CASSRDRGYGYTF
>TRBJ2-2|TRBD2|TRBV18|NA
TGTGCCAGCTCACCCCCCGGGACTACAAACACCGGGGAGCTGTTTTTT
CASSPPGTTNTGELFF
>TRBJ1-2|TRBD1|TRBV6-6|NA
TGTGCCAGCAGTATCCGGGACAGCGTATATGGCTACACCTTC
CASSIRDSVYGYTF
>TRBJ1-3|TRBD1|TRBV7-2|NA
TGTGCCAGCAGCCCAGGACAGGTTTCAAACACCATATATTTT
CASSPGQVSNTIYF
>TRBJ2-3|NA|TRBV3-1/TRBV3-2|NA
TGTGCCAGCAGTCCCCAGGGAGGCTGGACAGATACGCAGTATTTT
CASSPQGGWTDTQYF
>TRBJ1-1|TRBD1|TRBV10-3|NA
TGTGCCATCAGTACCGGACAGGCCCTGAACACTGAAGCTTTCTTT
CAISTGQALNTEAFF
>TRBJ1-2|NA|TRBV7-8|NA
TGTGCCAGCAGCTTAGGCGAATCAAACGATAACTATGGCTACACCTTC
CASSLGESNDNYGYTF
>TRBJ1-6|NA|TRBV27|NA
TGTGCCAGCAGTTTAAGCCCCTATAATTCACCCCTCCACTTT
CASSLSPYNSPLHF
>TRBJ2-7|TRBD1|TRBV7-7|NA
TGTGCTAGCAGCCCCCAGGGGGCCTACGAGCAGTACTTC
CASSPQGAYEQYF
>TRBJ1-1|NA|TRBV13|NA
TGTGCCAGCAGCCTAACACGGAGCACTGAAGCTTTCTTT
CASSLTRSTEAFF
>TRBJ1-1|NA|TRBV7-8|NA
TGTGCCAGCAGCTTAGCAGGGGAAACTGAAGCTTTCTTT
CASSLAGETEAFF
>TRBJ2-7|NA|TRBV5-1|NA
TGCGCCAGCAGGGGTCCAGGGTTCGAGCAGTACTTC
CASRGPGFEQYF
>TRBJ2-3|NA|TRBV5-1|NA
TGCGCCAGCAGCTTGATAGAGTCGCCGAAAAGGCAGTATTTT
CASSLIESPKRQYF
>TRBJ2-7|TRBD1|TRBV7-2|NA
TGTGCCAGCAGCTTAGTGGGACAGGGACCTTACGAGCAGTACTTC
CASSLVGQGPYEQYF
>TRBJ2-6|NA|TRBV7-9|NA
TGTGCCAGCAGCCTGGGGGCGGTCGCTGGGGCCAACGTCCTGACTTTC
CASSLGAVAGANVLTF
>TRBJ1-3|NA|TRBV19|NA
TGTGCCAGTAGTACCCAGGGCTCTGGAAACACCATATATTTT
CASSTQGSGNTIYF
>TRBJ2-7|TRBD1|TRBV5-8|NA
TGTGCCCCGGGGACAGAGACCTACGAGCAGTACTTC
CAPGTETYEQYF